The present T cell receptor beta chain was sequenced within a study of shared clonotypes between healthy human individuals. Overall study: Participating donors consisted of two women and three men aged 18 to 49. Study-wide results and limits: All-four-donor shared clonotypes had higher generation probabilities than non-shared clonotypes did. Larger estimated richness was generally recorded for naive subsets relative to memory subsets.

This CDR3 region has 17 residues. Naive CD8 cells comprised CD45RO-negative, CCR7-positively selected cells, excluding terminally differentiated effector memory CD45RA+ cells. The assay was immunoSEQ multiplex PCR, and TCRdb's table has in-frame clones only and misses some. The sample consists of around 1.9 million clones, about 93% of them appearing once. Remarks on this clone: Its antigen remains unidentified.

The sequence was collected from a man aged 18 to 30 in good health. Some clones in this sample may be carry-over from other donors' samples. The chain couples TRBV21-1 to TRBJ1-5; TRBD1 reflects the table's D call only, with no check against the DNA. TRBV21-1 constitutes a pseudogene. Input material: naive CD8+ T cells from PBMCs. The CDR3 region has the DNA TGTGCCAGCAGCGTAACCCTTCTCAGGTACTGCAATCAGCCCCAGCATTTT. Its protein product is CASSVTLLRYCNQPQHF.